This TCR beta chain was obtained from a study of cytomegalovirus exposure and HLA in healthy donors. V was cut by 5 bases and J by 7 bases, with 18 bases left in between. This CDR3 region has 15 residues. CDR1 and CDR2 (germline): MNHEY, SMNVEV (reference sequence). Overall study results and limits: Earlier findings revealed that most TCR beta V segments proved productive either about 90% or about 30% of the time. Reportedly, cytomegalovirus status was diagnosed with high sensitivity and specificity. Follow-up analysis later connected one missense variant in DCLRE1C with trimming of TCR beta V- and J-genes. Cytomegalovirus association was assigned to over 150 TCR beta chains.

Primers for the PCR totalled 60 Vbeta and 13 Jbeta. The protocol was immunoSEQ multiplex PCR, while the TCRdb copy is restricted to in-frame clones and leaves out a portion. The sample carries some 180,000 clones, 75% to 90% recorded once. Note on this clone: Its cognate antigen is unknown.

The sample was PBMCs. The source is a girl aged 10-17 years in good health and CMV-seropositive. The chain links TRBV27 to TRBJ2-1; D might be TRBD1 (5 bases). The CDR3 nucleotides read TGTGCCAGCAGTAGGGCAGGGCCCTTGGAAAATGAGCAGTTCTTC. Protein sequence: CASSRAGPLENEQFF.